The clone carrying this T cell receptor (beta chain) was seen a few times. Per germline, CDR1 SGHRS and CDR2 YFSETQ. CDR3 length: 13 residues. V was cut by 5 bases and J by 2 bases, with 10 bases left in between. Since all of the isolated RNA was reverse transcribed, expressed TCRB transcripts were what got sequenced. The assay was immunoSEQ multiplex PCR, and TCRdb's table has in-frame clones only and misses some. This table has just over 600,000 clones, 15% appearing once. The sample is drawn from a study of beta chain features in type 1 diabetes. The clonotype was recovered from a man younger than 35 in good health. The sequencing sample was made of naive CD4+ T cells from blood. J is TRBJ2-5 and V is TRBV5-1; D uncertain. Written as DNA, the CDR3 is TGCGCCAGCAGGTCGTTCGGGCAAGAGACCCAGTACTTC. This encodes CASRSFGQETQYF.